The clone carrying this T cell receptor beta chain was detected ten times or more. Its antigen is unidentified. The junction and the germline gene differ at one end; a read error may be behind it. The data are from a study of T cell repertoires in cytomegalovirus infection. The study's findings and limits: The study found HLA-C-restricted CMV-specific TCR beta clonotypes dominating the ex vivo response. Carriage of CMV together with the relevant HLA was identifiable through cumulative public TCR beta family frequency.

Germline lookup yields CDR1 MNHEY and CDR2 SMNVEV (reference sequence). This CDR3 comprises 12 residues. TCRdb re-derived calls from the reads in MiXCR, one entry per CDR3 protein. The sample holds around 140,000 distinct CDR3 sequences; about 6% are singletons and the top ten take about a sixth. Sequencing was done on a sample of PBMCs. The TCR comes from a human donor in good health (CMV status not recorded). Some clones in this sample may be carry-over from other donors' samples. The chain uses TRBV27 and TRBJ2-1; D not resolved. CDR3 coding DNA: TGTGCCAGCAGTTTTGCCCCTCCGGGCGGCATCTTC. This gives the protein CASSFAPPGGIF.